What follows are 28 T cell receptor beta chains derived from one specimen sequenced in a study of shared clonotypes between healthy human individuals. Data came from immunoSEQ multiplex PCR; TCRdb stores just in-frame clones and leaves some out. The sample carries about 2 million clones, around 96% recorded once. CD45RO negativity and positive selection for CCR7 defined naive CD8 cells, a population that excluded terminally differentiated effector memory CD45RA+ cells. The sample taken for sequencing was naive CD8+ T cells sorted from blood. All receptors derive from a man aged 18-30 years in good health.

The CDR3 bases are TGTGCCAGCAGTCCGGTCGGCCCCCTATATGGCTACACCTTC. It is translated as CASSPVGPLYGYTF. V is TRBV6-5 and J is TRBJ1-2; D remains unclear. CDR3 length: 14 amino acids. V gave up 5 bases and J gave up 5 bases, with 15 bases separating them. Germline V gives CDR1 MNHEY, CDR2 SVGAGI.

CDR3 amino acids: CASSQAWPSYEQYF. The CDR3 DNA reads as TGCGCCAGCAGCCAAGCTTGGCCCTCCTACGAGCAGTACTTC. The gene calls are TRBV4-1 and TRBJ2-7; D unresolved. The V end lost 1 base, the J end lost 0 bases, and 7 bases lay between the germline ends. The CDR3 runs to 14 residues. CDR1 is MGHRA, CDR2 YSYEKL, per germline.

Comments on this clone: Other DNA sequences in this specimen translate into the identical CDR3. This sequence joins TRBV6-5 and TRBJ1-6; D uncertain. The germline V gene has CDR1 MNHEY and CDR2 SVGAGI. Trimming removed 0 bases from V and 8 bases from J, with 5 bases in between. The CDR3 loop spans 13 amino acids. Here the CDR3 DNA reads TGTGCCAGCAGTTACTCCCGGGATTCACCCCTCCACTTT. Translating gives CASSYSRDSPLHF.

In this sample, this clone turned up once. The V gene is TRBV4-3, the J gene TRBJ2-7; 9 bases fit TRBD2. The ends lost 0 bases at V and 4 bases at J; junction bases unmatched: 7. CDR1 LGHNA and CDR2 YSLEER come from the germline V gene. The CDR3 loop spans 16 amino acids. This chain's CDR3 is CASSQDTSGRTYEQYF. In nucleotides, the CDR3 is TGCGCCAGCAGCCAAGATACGAGCGGGAGGACTTACGAGCAGTACTTC.

This chain connects TRBV2 to TRBJ1-1; a weak D match, TRBD1 (5 bases). This CDR3 has 12 amino acids. Trimming removed 7 bases from V and 4 bases from J, with 10 bases in between. The germline gives CDR1 SNHLY, CDR2 FYNNEI. CDR3 residues: CASILRATEAFF. The CDR3 nucleotides read TGTGCCAGCATACTCAGGGCCACTGAAGCTTTCTTT.

This chain connects TRBV11-2 to TRBJ2-7, with a tentative D call TRBD2 (6 bases). The germline V gene has CDR1 SGHAT and CDR2 FQNNGV. The CDR3 contains 12 residues. Trimming removed 8 bases from V and 3 bases from J, with 11 bases in between. CDR3 DNA sequence: TGTGCCAGCGGACCGGGGGACTACGAGCAGTACTTC. Protein sequence: CASGPGDYEQYF. The full variable domain, rest sourced from reference TRBV11-2 and TRBJ2-7, is EAGVAQSPRYKIIEKRQSVAFWCNPISGHATLYWYQQILGQGPKLLIQFQNNGVVDDSQLPKDRFSAERLKGVDSTLKIQPAKLEDSAVYLCASGPGDYEQYFGPGTRLTVT.

V gene TRBV15 combines with J gene TRBJ2-7; perhaps TRBD2 as D (5 bases). CDR3 length: 16 residues. Trimming left V 2 bases short and J 4 bases short, with 18 bases between. CDR1 is LNHNV and CDR2 is YYDKDF in the germline V gene (reference sequence). CDR3 DNA: TGTGCCACCAGCAGAACCGACCCGGCGGGCGGTTACGAGCAGTACTTC. Amino acids: CATSRTDPAGGYEQYF.

The rearrangement uses TRBV28 and TRBJ1-3, with 8 bases matching TRBD1. V trimming: 7 bases; J trimming: 8 bases; junction bases outside the gene matches: 13. The CDR3 is 15 amino acids. CDR1 MDHEN and CDR2 SYDVKM come from the germline V gene. CDR3 DNA sequence: TGTGCCAGCACCCCAGGGACAGGTAGAAGGGACACCATATATTTT. Its translation is CASTPGTGRRDTIYF.

The J gene is TRBJ1-1, the V gene TRBV7-8; D unclear. The CDR3 extends over 12 amino acids. Germline CDR1 SGHVS, CDR2 FQNEAQ. V lost 2 bases and J 7 bases, leaving 8 bases between the germline ends. CDR3 sequence reads: CASSLTVGEAFF. DNA of the CDR3: TGTGCCAGCAGCTTAACGGTGGGTGAAGCTTTCTTT. The variable domain in full, with the rest retrieved from reference TRBV7-8 and TRBJ1-1, is GAGVSQSPRYKVAKRGQDVALRCDPISGHVSLFWYQQALGQGPEFLTYFQNEAQLDKSGLPSDRFFAERPEGSVSTLKIQRTQQEDSAVYLCASSLTVGEAFFGQGTRLTVV.

The rearrangement links TRBV5-6 to TRBJ2-3; maybe TRBD2 (6 bases). Trimming took off 3 bases at V and 1 base at J, with 9 bases between the two ends. The CDR3 runs 14 residues. Germline values: CDR1 SGHDT, CDR2 YYEEEE. The CDR3 nucleotides are TGTGCCAGCAGCTCGGGGGAGGGCACAGATACGCAGTATTTT. It translates to CASSSGEGTDTQYF.

The genes are TRBV5-1 and TRBJ2-7; TRBD2 matches 14 bases. The CDR3 length is 15 residues. V lost 0 bases, J lost 5 bases, and 1 base stayed unmatched. CDR1 SGHRS and CDR2 YFSETQ come from the germline V gene. The CDR3 DNA reads TGCGCCAGCAGCTTGGAGGGACTAGCGGGAGACGAGCAGTACTTC. Its translation: CASSLEGLAGDEQYF.

The rearrangement links TRBV4-1 to TRBJ2-6, with D possibly being TRBD1 or TRBD2 (5 bases each). Germline lookup yields CDR1 MGHRA and CDR2 YSYEKL. V shed 2 bases and J shed 0 bases, with 14 bases lying between them. The CDR3 covers 18 residues. Here the CDR3 reads CASSQLGETFSGANVLTF. The CDR3 nucleotides read TGCGCCAGCAGCCAATTGGGGGAGACATTCTCTGGGGCCAACGTCCTGACTTTC.

The chain recombines TRBV7-9 with TRBJ2-7; D remains unclear. The CDR3 loop spans 16 amino acids. Germline CDR1 and CDR2: SEHNR and FQNEAQ (reference sequence). Trimming pared 0 bases from V and 2 bases from J, leaving 14 bases between. The DNA of the CDR3 is TGTGCCAGCAGCTTAGCAGAAACACCCGATACCTACGAGCAGTACTTC. Translated: CASSLAETPDTYEQYF.

This clone was counted once. This chain's CDR3 is CASSESLEGPHTDTQYF. The DNA for the CDR3 is TGCGCCAGCAGTGAGTCTTTGGAGGGACCCCACACAGATACGCAGTATTTT. The V gene is TRBV10-1, the J gene TRBJ2-3; TRBD2 might be the D (6 bases). This CDR3 is built from 17 residues. Germline CDR1 WNHNN, CDR2 SYGVQD (reference sequence). V lost 0 bases and J 2 bases, leaving 15 bases between the germline ends.

The gene calls are TRBV7-2 and TRBJ2-3, with D possibly TRBD2 on 5 matching bases. Germline V gene sequence: CDR1 SGHTA, CDR2 FQGNSA. The germline V and J ends were trimmed by 9 bases and 6 bases, with 13 bases remaining between them. This CDR3 contains 12 residues. In nucleotides, the CDR3 is TGTGCCAGGGAAGAACTAGTCGATACGCAGTATTTT. This codes for CAREELVDTQYF. Full variable domain (outside the CDR3, taken from reference TRBV7-2 and TRBJ2-3): GAGVSQSPSNKVTEKGKDVELRCDPISGHTALYWYRQSLGQGLEFLIYFQGNSAPDKSGLPSDRFSAERTGGSVSTLTIQRTQQEDSAVYLCAREELVDTQYFGPGTRLTVL.

The sample holds a few counts of this clone. V is TRBV11-3 and J is TRBJ2-7, with 8 bases that match TRBD1. This CDR3 spans 15 amino acids. Germline loops: CDR1 SGHNT, CDR2 YENEEA. V lost 0 bases, J lost 5 bases, and 6 bases stayed unmatched. The DNA of the CDR3 is TGTGCCAGCAGCTTAGAAGGACAGGGTCAAGACGAGCAGTACTTC. Amino acid sequence: CASSLEGQGQDEQYF.

The CDR3 region has the DNA TGTGCCAGCAGCGTGAGTCAGGGGGTAGGAAAACTGTTTTTT. Its translation: CASSVSQGVGKLFF. The chain is built from TRBV9 and TRBJ1-4; 7 bases agree with TRBD1. Trimming cost V 2 bases and J 10 bases; bases outside gene matches: 8. Germline CDR1 SGDLS, CDR2 YYNGEE. The CDR3 loop spans 14 amino acids.

The V gene is TRBV7-9, the J gene TRBJ2-3; 7 nucleotides match TRBD2. This CDR3 is 14 amino acids long. Germline V lookup: CDR1 SEHNR, CDR2 FQNEAQ (reference sequence). J lost 4 bases, V lost 5 bases, and 6 bases had no gene match. This CDR3 reads CASSNWAGADTQYF. CDR3 coding DNA: TGTGCCAGCAGCAACTGGGCGGGGGCAGATACGCAGTATTTT.

The chain is built from TRBV4-1 and TRBJ1-5; D gene uncertain. V was cut by 0 bases and J by 5 bases, with 11 bases left in between. CDR3 length equals 15 residues. Germline CDR1 and CDR2: MGHRA and YSYEKL. The CDR3 loop reads CASSQDMEAYQPQHF. The DNA for the CDR3 is TGCGCCAGCAGCCAAGATATGGAAGCCTATCAGCCCCAGCATTTT.

The chain couples TRBV27 to TRBJ2-1; no clear D. This CDR3 spans 16 amino acids. The germline V and J ends were trimmed by 10 bases and 6 bases, with 25 bases remaining between them. In germline, CDR1 is MNHEY, CDR2 SMNVEV (reference sequence). The CDR3 DNA reads as TGTGCCACCCAACCTCCCGGCCTCCCCGTCCTCAATGAGCAGTTCTTC. Its translation is CATQPPGLPVLNEQFF.

The chain combines TRBV27 with TRBJ2-3, with no clear D. The germline V and J ends were trimmed by 3 bases and 2 bases, with 12 bases remaining between them. The CDR3 runs to 15 residues. CDR1 MNHEY and CDR2 SMNVEV come from the germline V gene (reference sequence). This CDR3 is CASSFGPKTTDTQYF. The DNA of the CDR3 is TGTGCCAGCAGTTTCGGGCCCAAGACCACAGATACGCAGTATTTT.

This clone was counted once. The chain recombines TRBV27 with TRBJ2-7, with TRBD2 identical over 9 bases. CDR1 is MNHEY, CDR2 SMNVEV, per germline (reference sequence). J lost 2 bases, V lost 5 bases, and 10 bases had no gene match. The CDR3 is made up of 16 amino acids. CDR3 loop: CASSPSGGTIPYEQYF. The CDR3 nucleotides are TGTGCCAGCAGTCCCAGCGGGGGGACCATACCCTACGAGCAGTACTTC.

The chain couples TRBV27 to TRBJ2-2; 8 bases align to TRBD1. The V gene's germline CDR1 is MNHEY and CDR2 SMNVEV (reference sequence). V was clipped by 5 bases and J by 5 bases; unmatched bases: 4. The CDR3 is 14 residues long. CDR3 region: CASSDTGGTGELFF. Written as DNA, the CDR3 is TGTGCCAGCAGTGATACAGGGGGAACCGGGGAGCTGTTTTTT.

The chain has TRBV6-5 and TRBJ2-2, with 8 positions matching TRBD1. V shed 8 bases, J shed 5 bases, and the junction held 4 bases outside the gene matches. Germline CDR1 reads MNHEY; CDR2 reads SVGAGI. The CDR3 runs 13 residues. CDR3 sequence: CASWTGTTGELFF. CDR3 coding DNA: TGTGCCAGCTGGACAGGGACTACCGGGGAGCTGTTTTTT.

The gene calls are TRBV6-5 and TRBJ2-3, with TRBD2 matching 16 bases. J lost 6 bases, V lost 0 bases, and 0 bases had no gene match. The V gene's germline CDR1 is MNHEY and CDR2 SVGAGI. This CDR3 has 16 amino acids. The CDR3 sequence: CASSYSGLAGGDTQYF. CDR3 DNA sequence: TGTGCCAGCAGTTACTCGGGACTAGCGGGAGGGGATACGCAGTATTTT.

The V call is TRBV27, the J call TRBJ2-6; D gene uncertain. Trimming left V 9 bases short and J 1 base short, with 4 bases between. CDR3 length: 12 residues. In germline, CDR1 is MNHEY, CDR2 SMNVEV (reference sequence). The CDR3 DNA is TGTGCCAGTCAGTCTGGGGCCAACGTCCTGACTTTC. It encodes CASQSGANVLTF.

This rearrangement joins TRBV7-6 to TRBJ2-3; a weak D match, TRBD1 (7 bases). Trimming pared 1 base from V and 3 bases from J, leaving 14 bases between. Germline values: CDR1 SGHVS, CDR2 FNYEAQ. This CDR3 comprises 16 residues. The CDR3 reads CASSLDLAGGTDTQYF. CDR3 coding DNA: TGTGCCAGCAGCTTAGATTTGGCAGGGGGGACAGATACGCAGTATTTT.

The chain joins TRBV7-9 to TRBJ2-5, with D perhaps matching TRBD2 (6 bases). Germline lookup yields CDR1 SEHNR and CDR2 FQNEAQ (reference sequence). The CDR3 length is 15 residues. V was trimmed by 5 bases and J by 3 bases, leaving 16 bases between them. DNA of the CDR3: TGTGCCAGCAGCCCCCTGCCGGGAGAAGAAGAGACCCAGTACTTC. The encoded protein is CASSPLPGEEETQYF.